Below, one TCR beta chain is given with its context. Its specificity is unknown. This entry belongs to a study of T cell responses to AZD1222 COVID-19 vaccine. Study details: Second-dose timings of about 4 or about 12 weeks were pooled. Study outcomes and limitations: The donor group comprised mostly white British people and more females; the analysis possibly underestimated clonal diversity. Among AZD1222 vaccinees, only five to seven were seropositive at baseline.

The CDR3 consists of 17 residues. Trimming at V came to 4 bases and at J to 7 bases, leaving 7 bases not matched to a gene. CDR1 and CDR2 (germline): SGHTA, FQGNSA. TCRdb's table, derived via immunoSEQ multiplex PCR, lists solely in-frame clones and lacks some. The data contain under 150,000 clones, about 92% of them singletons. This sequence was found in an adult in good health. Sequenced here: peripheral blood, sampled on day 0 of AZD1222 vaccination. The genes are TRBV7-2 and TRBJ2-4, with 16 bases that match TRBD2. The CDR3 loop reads CASSSGLAGGGRNIQYF. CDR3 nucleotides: TGTGCCAGCAGCTCGGGACTAGCGGGAGGGGGCCGGAACATTCAGTACTTC.